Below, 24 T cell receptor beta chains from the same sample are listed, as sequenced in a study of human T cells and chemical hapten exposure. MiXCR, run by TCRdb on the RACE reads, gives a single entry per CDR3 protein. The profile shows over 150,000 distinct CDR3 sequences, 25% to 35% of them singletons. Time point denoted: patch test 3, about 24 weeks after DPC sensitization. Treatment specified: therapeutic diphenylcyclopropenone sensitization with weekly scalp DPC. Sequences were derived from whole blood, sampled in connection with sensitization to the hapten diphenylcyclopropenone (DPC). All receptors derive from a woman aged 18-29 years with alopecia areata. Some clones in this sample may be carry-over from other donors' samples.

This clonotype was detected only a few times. The CDR3 DNA reads TGTGCCAGCAGCGTAGAGGCGGGGGGACTTAATGAGCAGTTCTTC. Translated: CASSVEAGGLNEQFF. V is TRBV9 and J is TRBJ2-1; 8 bases match TRBD2. This CDR3 region has 15 residues. Germline V gene sequence: CDR1 SGDLS, CDR2 YYNGEE. V lost 0 bases, J lost 7 bases, and 6 bases stayed unmatched.

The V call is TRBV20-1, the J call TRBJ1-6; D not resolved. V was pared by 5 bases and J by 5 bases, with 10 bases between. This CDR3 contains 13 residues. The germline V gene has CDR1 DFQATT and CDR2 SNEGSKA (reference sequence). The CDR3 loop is CSAFTVDNSPLHF. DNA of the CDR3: TGCAGTGCTTTCACAGTTGATAATTCACCCCTCCACTTT.

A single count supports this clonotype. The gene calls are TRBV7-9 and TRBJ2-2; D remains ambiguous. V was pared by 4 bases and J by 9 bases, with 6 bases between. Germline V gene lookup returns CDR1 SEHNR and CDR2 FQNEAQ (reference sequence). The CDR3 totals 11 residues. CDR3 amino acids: CASSSDRELFF. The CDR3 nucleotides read TGTGCCAGCAGCTCCGACCGGGAGCTGTTTTTT. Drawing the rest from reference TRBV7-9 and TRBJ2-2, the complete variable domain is DTGVSQNPRHKITKRGQNVTFRCDPISEHNRLYWYRQTLGQGPEFLTYFQNEAQLEKSRLLSDRFSAERPKGSFSTLEIQRTEQGDSAMYLCASSSDRELFFGEGSRLTVL.

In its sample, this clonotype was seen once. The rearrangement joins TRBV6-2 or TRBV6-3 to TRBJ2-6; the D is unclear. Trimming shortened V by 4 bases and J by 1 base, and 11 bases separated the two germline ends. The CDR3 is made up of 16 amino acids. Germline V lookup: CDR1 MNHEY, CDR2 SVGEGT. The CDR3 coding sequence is TGTGCCAGCAGTTCGGCGCGTACTTCTGGGGCCAACGTCCTGACTTTC. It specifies CASSSARTSGANVLTF.

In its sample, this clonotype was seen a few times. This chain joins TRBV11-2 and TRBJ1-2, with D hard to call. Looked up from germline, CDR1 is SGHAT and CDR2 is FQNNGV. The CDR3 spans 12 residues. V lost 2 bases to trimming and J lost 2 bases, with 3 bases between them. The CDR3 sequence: CASSLLNYGYTF. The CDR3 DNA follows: TGTGCCAGCAGCTTATTGAACTATGGCTACACCTTC.

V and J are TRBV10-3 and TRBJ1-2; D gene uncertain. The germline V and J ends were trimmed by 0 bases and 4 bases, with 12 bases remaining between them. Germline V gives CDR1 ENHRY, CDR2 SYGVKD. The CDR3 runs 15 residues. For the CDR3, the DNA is TGTGCCATCAGTGAGTCGGGTGGAGGTCCCTATGGCTACACCTTC. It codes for CAISESGGGPYGYTF.

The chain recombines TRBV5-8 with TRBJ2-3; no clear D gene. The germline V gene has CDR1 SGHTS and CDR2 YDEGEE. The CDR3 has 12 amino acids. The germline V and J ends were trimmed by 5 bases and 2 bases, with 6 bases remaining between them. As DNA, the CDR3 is TGTGCCAGCAGTCGGCCCACAGATACGCAGTATTTT. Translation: CASSRPTDTQYF. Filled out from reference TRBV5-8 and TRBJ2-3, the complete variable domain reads EAGVTQSPTHLIKTRGQQATLRCSPISGHTSVYWYQQALGLGLQFLLWYDEGEERNRGNFPPRFSGRQFPNYSSELNVNALELEDSALYLCASSRPTDTQYFGPGTRLTVL.

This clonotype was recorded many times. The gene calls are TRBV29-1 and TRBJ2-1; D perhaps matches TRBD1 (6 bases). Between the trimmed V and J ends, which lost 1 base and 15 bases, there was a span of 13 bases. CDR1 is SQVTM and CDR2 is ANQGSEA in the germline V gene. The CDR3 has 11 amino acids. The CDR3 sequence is CSVEVGDNRFF. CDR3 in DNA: TGCAGCGTTGAAGTGGGGGACAATCGGTTCTTC.

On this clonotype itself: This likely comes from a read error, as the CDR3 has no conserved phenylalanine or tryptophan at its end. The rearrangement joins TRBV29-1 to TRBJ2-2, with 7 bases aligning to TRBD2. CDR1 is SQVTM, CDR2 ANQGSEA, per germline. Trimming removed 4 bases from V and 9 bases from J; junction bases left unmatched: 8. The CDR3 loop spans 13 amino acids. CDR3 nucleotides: TGCAGCGTTGGCTCACGGGGGGAGAGGGAGCTGTTTTAT. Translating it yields CSVGSRGERELFY.

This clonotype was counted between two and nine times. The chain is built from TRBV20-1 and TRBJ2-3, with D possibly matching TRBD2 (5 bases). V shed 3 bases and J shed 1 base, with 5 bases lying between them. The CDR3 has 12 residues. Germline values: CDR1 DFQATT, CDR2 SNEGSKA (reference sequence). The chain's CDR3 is CSASGGTDTQYF. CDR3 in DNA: TGCAGTGCTAGCGGGGGCACAGATACGCAGTATTTT.

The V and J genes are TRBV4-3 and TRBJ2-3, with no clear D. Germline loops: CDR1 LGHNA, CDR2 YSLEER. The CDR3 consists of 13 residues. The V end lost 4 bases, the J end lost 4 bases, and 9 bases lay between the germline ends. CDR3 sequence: CASSPYSADTQYF. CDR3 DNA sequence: TGCGCCAGCAGCCCCTACAGCGCAGATACGCAGTATTTT.

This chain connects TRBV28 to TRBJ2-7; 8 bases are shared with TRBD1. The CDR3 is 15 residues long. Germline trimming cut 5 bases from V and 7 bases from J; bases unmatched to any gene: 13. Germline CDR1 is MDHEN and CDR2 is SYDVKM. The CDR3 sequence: CASSRPGTGLREQYF. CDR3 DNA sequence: TGTGCCAGCAGTAGACCCGGGACAGGCCTAAGGGAGCAGTACTTC.

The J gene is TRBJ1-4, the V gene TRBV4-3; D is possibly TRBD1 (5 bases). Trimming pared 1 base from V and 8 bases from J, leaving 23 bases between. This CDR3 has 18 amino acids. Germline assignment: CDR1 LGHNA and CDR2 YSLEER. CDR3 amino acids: CASSQGRTRWQGGEKLFF. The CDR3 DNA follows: TGCGCCAGCAGCCAAGGGCGGACGCGGTGGCAGGGTGGGGAAAAACTGTTTTTT.

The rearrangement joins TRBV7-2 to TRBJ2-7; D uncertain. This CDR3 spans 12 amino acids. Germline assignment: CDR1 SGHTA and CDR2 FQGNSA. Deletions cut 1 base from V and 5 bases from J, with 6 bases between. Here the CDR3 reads CASSLGLNEQYF. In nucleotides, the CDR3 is TGTGCCAGCAGCTTAGGATTGAACGAGCAGTACTTC. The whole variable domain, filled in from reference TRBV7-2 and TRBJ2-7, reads GAGVSQSPSNKVTEKGKDVELRCDPISGHTALYWYRQSLGQGLEFLIYFQGNSAPDKSGLPSDRFSAERTGGSVSTLTIQRTQQEDSAVYLCASSLGLNEQYFGPGTRLTVT.

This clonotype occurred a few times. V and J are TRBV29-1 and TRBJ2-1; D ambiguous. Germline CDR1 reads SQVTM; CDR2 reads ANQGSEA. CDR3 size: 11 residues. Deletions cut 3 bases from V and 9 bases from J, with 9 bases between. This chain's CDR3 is CSVESYGEQFF. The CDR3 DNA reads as TGCAGCGTTGAGTCGTACGGTGAGCAGTTCTTC.

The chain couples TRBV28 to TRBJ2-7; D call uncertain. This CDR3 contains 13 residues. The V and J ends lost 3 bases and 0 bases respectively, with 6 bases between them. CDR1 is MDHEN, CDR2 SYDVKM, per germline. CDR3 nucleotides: TGTGCCAGCAGTTTTTCCGGCTCCTACGAGCAGTACTTC. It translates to CASSFSGSYEQYF.

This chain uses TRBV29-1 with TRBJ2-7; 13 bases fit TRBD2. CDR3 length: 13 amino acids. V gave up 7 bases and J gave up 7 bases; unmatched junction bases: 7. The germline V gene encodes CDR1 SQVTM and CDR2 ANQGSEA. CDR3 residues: CSGHGGLAGEQYF. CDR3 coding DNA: TGCAGCGGGCATGGGGGACTAGCGGGAGAGCAGTACTTC.

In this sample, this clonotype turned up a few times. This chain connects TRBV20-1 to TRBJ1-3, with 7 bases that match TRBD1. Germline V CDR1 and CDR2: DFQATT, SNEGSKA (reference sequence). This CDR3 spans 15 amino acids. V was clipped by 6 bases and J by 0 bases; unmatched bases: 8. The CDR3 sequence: CSAKTGADSGNTIYF. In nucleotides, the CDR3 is TGCAGTGCGAAAACAGGGGCAGACTCTGGAAACACCATATATTTT.

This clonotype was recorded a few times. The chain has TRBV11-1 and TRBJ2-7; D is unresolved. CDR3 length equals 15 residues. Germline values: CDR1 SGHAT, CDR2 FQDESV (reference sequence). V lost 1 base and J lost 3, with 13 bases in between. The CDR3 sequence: CASSLVSEAHYEQYF. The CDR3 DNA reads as TGTGCCAGCAGCTTAGTCTCCGAAGCGCACTACGAGCAGTACTTC.

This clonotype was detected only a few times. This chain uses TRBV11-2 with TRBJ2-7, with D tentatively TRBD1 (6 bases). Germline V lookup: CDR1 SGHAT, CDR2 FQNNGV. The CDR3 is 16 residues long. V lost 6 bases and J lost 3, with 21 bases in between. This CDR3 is CASSSRDTKSRYEQYF. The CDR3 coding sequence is TGTGCCAGCAGTTCCCGGGACACCAAATCGCGCTACGAGCAGTACTTC.

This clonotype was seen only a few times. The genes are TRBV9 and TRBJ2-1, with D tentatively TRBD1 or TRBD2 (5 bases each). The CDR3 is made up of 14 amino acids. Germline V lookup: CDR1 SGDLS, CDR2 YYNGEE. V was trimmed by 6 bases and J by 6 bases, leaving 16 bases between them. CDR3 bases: TGTGCCAGCAACCCCATAGGGGCGGGCAATGAGCAGTTCTTC. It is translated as CASNPIGAGNEQFF.

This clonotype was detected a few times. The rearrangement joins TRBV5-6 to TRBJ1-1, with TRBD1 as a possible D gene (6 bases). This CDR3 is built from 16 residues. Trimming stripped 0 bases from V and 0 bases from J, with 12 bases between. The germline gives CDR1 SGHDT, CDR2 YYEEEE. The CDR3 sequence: CASSLDQGRVNTEAFF. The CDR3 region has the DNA TGTGCCAGCAGCTTGGATCAGGGGAGGGTGAACACTGAAGCTTTCTTT. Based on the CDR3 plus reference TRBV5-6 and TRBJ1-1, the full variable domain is DAGVTQSPTHLIKTRGQQVTLRCSPKSGHDTVSWYQQALGQGPQFIFQYYEEEERQRGNFPDRFSGHQFPNYSSELNVNALLLGDSALYLCASSLDQGRVNTEAFFGQGTRLTVV.

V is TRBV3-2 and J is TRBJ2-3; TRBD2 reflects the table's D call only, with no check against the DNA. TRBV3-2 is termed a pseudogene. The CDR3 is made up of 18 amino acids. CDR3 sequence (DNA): TGTGCCAGCAGCCAAGACCTCATTTGCGGGAGAAAACGGGATACGCAGTATTTT. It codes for CASSQDLICGRKRDTQYF.

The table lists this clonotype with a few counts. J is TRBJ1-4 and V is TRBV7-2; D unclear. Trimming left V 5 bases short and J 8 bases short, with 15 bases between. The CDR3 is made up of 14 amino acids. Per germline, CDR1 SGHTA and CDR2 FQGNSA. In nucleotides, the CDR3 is TGTGCCAGCAGCCTTGGTCTGGGAGACGAAAAACTGTTTTTT. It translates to CASSLGLGDEKLFF.